The 26 T cell receptor beta chains below were found in one sample sequenced in a study of OX40 agonist ivuxolimab in advanced cancers. Sequencing was performed with immunoSEQ multiplex PCR; in TCRdb, only in-frame clones are kept and a portion is missing. The profile shows more than 55,000 clones, over 65% of them singletons. Source: CD4+ or CD8+ T cells sorted from blood, taken in a trial of the OX40 agonist ivuxolimab. Receptors originate from an adult with an advanced solid tumor such as melanoma, head and neck, liver or kidney cancer.

The rearrangement joins TRBV9 to TRBJ2-3; D remains ambiguous. CDR1 SGDLS and CDR2 YYNGEE come from the germline V gene. V dropped 4 bases and J dropped 0 bases, with 9 bases sitting between them. The CDR3 extends over 14 amino acids. The CDR3 bases are TGTGCCAGCAGCCCCACAAGTAGCACAGATACGCAGTATTTT. Residues: CASSPTSSTDTQYF.

J is TRBJ2-1 and V is TRBV4-2; no clear D gene. V was cut by 2 bases and J by 4 bases, with 6 bases left in between. From germline, CDR1 is LGHNA and CDR2 YNFKEQ. The CDR3 has 13 residues. The CDR3 nucleotides read TGTGCCAGCAGCCAATCCCTTTACAATGAGCAGTTCTTC. Its translation: CASSQSLYNEQFF.

The rearrangement links TRBV2 to TRBJ1-1; TRBD1 might be the D (6 bases). Germline lookup yields CDR1 SNHLY and CDR2 FYNNEI. With 8 bases removed from V and 1 base from J, the gap between germline ends came to 14 bases. This CDR3 region has 14 residues. This CDR3 reads CASPGQTKNTEAFF. The DNA for the CDR3 is TGTGCCAGCCCCGGACAGACGAAGAACACTGAAGCTTTCTTT.

The rearrangement uses TRBV5-1 and TRBJ2-3, with a weak D call TRBD1 (5 bases). Looked up from germline, CDR1 is SGHRS and CDR2 is YFSETQ. Trimming took off 0 bases at V and 4 bases at J, with 9 bases between the two ends. This CDR3 region has 14 residues. DNA for the CDR3: TGCGCCAGCAGCTTGGAGGCAGGGCCAGATACGCAGTATTTT. Amino acids: CASSLEAGPDTQYF.

This chain connects TRBV4-2 to TRBJ1-2; D gene uncertain. CDR3 length: 15 residues. Trimming removed 0 bases at V and 5 bases at J, with 13 bases between. Germline CDR1 LGHNA, CDR2 YNFKEQ. This CDR3 is CASSQERGGWYGYTF. CDR3 in DNA: TGTGCCAGCAGCCAAGAACGGGGAGGGTGGTATGGCTACACCTTC.

This clone was seen a handful of times. The chain joins TRBV10-3 to TRBJ2-7; the match to TRBD2 covers 12 bases. This CDR3 is 14 amino acids long. Trimming at V came to 6 bases and at J to 3 bases, leaving 3 bases not matched to a gene. Per the germline V gene, CDR1 is ENHRY and CDR2 is SYGVKD. DNA for the CDR3: TGTGCCATCAGACTAGCGGGAGGCAACTACGAGCAGTACTTC. Its translation: CAIRLAGGNYEQYF.

This CDR3 reads CASSLWGIGANVLTF. The CDR3 DNA sequence: TGTGCCAGCAGCTTGTGGGGGATCGGGGCCAACGTCCTGACTTTC. J is TRBJ2-6 and V is TRBV5-6; D may correspond to TRBD1 or TRBD2 (5 bases each). Germline-derived CDR1 and CDR2 are SGHDT and YYEEEE. Trimming cost V 1 base and J 4 bases, with 9 bases left between them. This CDR3 is 15 amino acids long.

V is TRBV6-6 and J is TRBJ2-7, with 9 bases lining up with TRBD2. The CDR3 totals 14 residues. Trimming took 6 bases from V and 6 from J; bases not matched to a gene: 9. Germline V gene sequence: CDR1 MNHNY, CDR2 SVGAGI (reference sequence). The CDR3 coding sequence is TGTGCCAGCAGCCGGGCGGGAGGGGAGGTCGAGCAGTACTTC. This sequence encodes CASSRAGGEVEQYF.

The chain is built from TRBV11-3 and TRBJ2-7; a possible D gene is TRBD2 (6 bases). CDR1 is SGHNT, CDR2 YENEEA, per germline. Between the trimmed V and J ends, which lost 3 bases and 2 bases, there was a span of 8 bases. This CDR3 spans 13 amino acids. CDR3 sequence (DNA): TGTGCCAGCAGCTTTGGGGGGACCTACGAGCAGTACTTC. This encodes CASSFGGTYEQYF.

This clone has more than one count but fewer than ten. This chain links TRBV4-3 with TRBJ1-1; no definite D call. From germline, CDR1 is LGHNA and CDR2 YSLEER. Trimming removed 1 base from V and 4 bases from J, with 13 bases in between. This CDR3 spans 15 amino acids. The CDR3 here is CASSQVGSRGTEAFF. For the CDR3, the DNA is TGCGCCAGCAGCCAAGTGGGGTCGCGGGGCACTGAAGCTTTCTTT.

The J gene is TRBJ2-2, the V gene TRBV2; no firm D call. CDR3 size: 15 residues. Germline V CDR1 and CDR2: SNHLY, FYNNEI. The V and J ends lost 5 bases and 5 bases respectively, with 15 bases between them. The CDR3 loop reads CASSPNLWETGELFF. The CDR3 DNA sequence: TGTGCCAGCAGTCCAAACCTCTGGGAAACCGGGGAGCTGTTTTTT.

The chain carries TRBV7-2 and TRBJ2-7; D may be TRBD2 (5 bases). V gave up 2 bases and J gave up 4 bases, with 15 bases separating them. Germline lookup yields CDR1 SGHTA and CDR2 FQGNSA. This CDR3 is 15 amino acids long. The CDR3 coding sequence is TGTGCCAGCAGCTTAAGTATTAGCGCTCAATACGAGCAGTACTTC. This sequence encodes CASSLSISAQYEQYF. Together with reference TRBV7-2 and TRBJ2-7, the CDR3 gives the full variable domain: GAGVSQSPSNKVTEKGKDVELRCDPISGHTALYWYRQSLGQGLEFLIYFQGNSAPDKSGLPSDRFSAERTGGSVSTLTIQRTQQEDSAVYLCASSLSISAQYEQYFGPGTRLTVT.

This chain uses TRBV5-1 with TRBJ2-1, with D possibly being TRBD2 (5 bases). Germline V gene sequence: CDR1 SGHRS, CDR2 YFSETQ. The length of the CDR3 is 15 residues. Trimming shortened V by 4 bases and J by 9 bases, and 20 bases separated the two germline ends. This chain's CDR3 is CASSRLAGESGEQFF. The DNA for the CDR3 is TGCGCCAGCAGCCGCCTCGCCGGGGAGTCCGGTGAGCAGTTCTTC.

The rearrangement links TRBV7-9 to TRBJ2-1; either TRBD1 or TRBD2 may supply D (5 bases each). This CDR3 comprises 17 residues. V lost 1 base, J lost 0 bases, and 13 bases lay in between. CDR1 is SEHNR, CDR2 FQNEAQ, per germline (reference sequence). CDR3 amino acids: CASSLGGRRSSYNEQFF. CDR3 nucleotides: TGTGCCAGCAGCTTAGGGGGACGCCGTAGCTCCTACAATGAGCAGTTCTTC.

The J gene is TRBJ1-3, the V gene TRBV7-9; 8 bases map to TRBD1. The CDR3 runs to 17 residues. Losses at the gene ends were 4 bases for V and 0 bases for J; bases not matched to a gene: 8. In germline, CDR1 is SEHNR, CDR2 FQNEAQ (reference sequence). The CDR3 is CASSSRQGLISGNTIYF. The CDR3 coding sequence is TGTGCCAGCAGCTCACGACAGGGGCTAATCTCTGGAAACACCATATATTTT.

The chain carries TRBV14 and TRBJ2-1; TRBD1 might be the D (5 bases). V lost 1 base and J 2 bases, leaving 9 bases between the germline ends. The length of the CDR3 is 15 residues. In germline, CDR1 is SGHDN, CDR2 FVKESK. The CDR3 sequence is CASSQGVGAYNEQFF. The CDR3 DNA reads as TGTGCCAGCAGCCAAGGGGTAGGGGCCTACAATGAGCAGTTCTTC.

V and J are TRBV7-9 and TRBJ2-2; D is perhaps TRBD1 (6 bases). The length of the CDR3 is 16 residues. V lost 6 bases and J lost 1, with 15 bases in between. Germline V lookup: CDR1 SEHNR, CDR2 FQNEAQ (reference sequence). The CDR3, as DNA: TGTGCCAGCAGTCTCACCGGGACATGGAACACCGGGGAGCTGTTTTTT. Protein: CASSLTGTWNTGELFF.

The chain has TRBV4-2 and TRBJ1-1; no clear D. Germline assignment: CDR1 LGHNA and CDR2 YNFKEQ. The CDR3 length is 14 residues. V shed 5 bases and J shed 5 bases, with 15 bases lying between them. DNA of the CDR3: TGTGCCAGCAGCTTGGCCCGGGAGAGGACTGAAGCTTTCTTT. This encodes CASSLARERTEAFF.

This rearrangement joins TRBV9 to TRBJ2-2; D is possibly TRBD1 or TRBD2 (6 bases each). Germline CDR1 reads SGDLS; CDR2 reads YYNGEE. CDR3 length equals 15 residues. Trimming took 1 base from V and 4 from J, leaving 11 bases between them. Here the CDR3 DNA reads TGTGCCAGCAGCGTAACGGGGGCGACCACCGGGGAGCTGTTTTTT. This encodes CASSVTGATTGELFF. The full variable domain, in which reference TRBV9 and TRBJ2-2 provide the parts outside the CDR3, is DSGVTQTPKHLITATGQRVTLRCSPRSGDLSVYWYQQSLDQGLQFLIQYYNGEERAKGNILERFSAQQFPDLHSELNLSSLELGDSALYFCASSVTGATTGELFFGEGSRLTVL.

This clone was seen a few times. V gene TRBV4-1 combines with J gene TRBJ1-6, with D maybe TRBD1 (6 bases). From germline, CDR1 is MGHRA and CDR2 YSYEKL. V was pared by 6 bases and J by 6 bases, with 18 bases between. The CDR3 is 16 residues long. As DNA, the CDR3 is TGCGCCAGCAGGCTTAGGACAGACAGGATTAATTCACCCCTCCACTTT. Translated: CASRLRTDRINSPLHF.

Points on this clone: The junction departs from the called germline gene at one end, perhaps through a read error. The V gene is TRBV9, the J gene TRBJ2-1; 9 nucleotides match TRBD1. The CDR3 loop spans 15 amino acids. Germline assignment: CDR1 SGDLS and CDR2 YYNGEE. The CDR3, as DNA: TGTGCCAGCAGCCCCTGGGGGACAGGGTCCAATGGGCAGTTCTTC. Translating gives CASSPWGTGSNGQFF.

The chain has TRBV7-3 and TRBJ2-1, with D possibly TRBD1 on 6 matching bases. The CDR3 extends over 15 amino acids. V shed 3 bases and J shed 7 bases, with 16 bases lying between them. CDR1 is SGHTA and CDR2 is FQGTGA in the germline V gene. The CDR3 reads CASSLDALQGNEQFF. The CDR3 bases are TGTGCCAGCAGCTTGGACGCGTTACAGGGTAATGAGCAGTTCTTC.

The V call is TRBV2, the J call TRBJ2-7; D might be TRBD1 (6 bases). The germline CDR1 and CDR2 sequences are SNHLY and FYNNEI. The CDR3 has 14 residues. V dropped 8 bases and J dropped 3 bases, with 17 bases sitting between them. The DNA of the CDR3 is TGTGCCAGCGCAAAAACAGGGTTAGGCTACGAGCAGTACTTC. Protein product: CASAKTGLGYEQYF.

The chain is built from TRBV18 and TRBJ1-1; unclear D gene. CDR3 length equals 14 residues. Between the trimmed V and J ends, which lost 2 bases and 1 base, there was a span of 8 bases. The V gene's germline CDR1 is KGHSH and CDR2 LQKENI. CDR3 nucleotide sequence: TGTGCCAGCTCACCAGGTCTGGGGAACACTGAAGCTTTCTTT. Protein sequence: CASSPGLGNTEAFF.

CDR3 protein: CASTPKGAGQGAYEQYF. For the CDR3, the DNA is TGTGCCAGCACCCCAAAGGGTGCCGGACAGGGGGCCTACGAGCAGTACTTC. The V gene is TRBV7-8, the J gene TRBJ2-7; TRBD1 aligns across 10 bases. CDR1 is SGHVS and CDR2 is FQNEAQ in the germline V gene. The CDR3 runs to 17 residues. The J segment lost 2 bases and the V segment lost 7 bases, leaving 14 bases of the junction unmatched.

As concerns this clone: An end of the junction differs from the germline gene, which may be a read error. This sequence joins TRBV7-7 and TRBJ2-3; D gene ambiguous. Germline V gene data show CDR1 as SSHAT and CDR2 as FNYEAQ (reference sequence). The length of the CDR3 is 14 residues. The CDR3 coding sequence is TGTGCTAGCAGCTTAGATTCTAGCACAGATACGCAGTATTTT. It encodes CASSLDSSTDTQYF.